The text below deals with one T cell receptor (beta chain). The antigen is not known. This sample was included in a study of a mutant IDH1 vaccine in newly diagnosed glioma. Across the whole study: Previous care, which was radiotherapy, temozolomide, or both, most often involved both.

Described time point: week 5, during vaccination. Each vaccine dose was 300 ug of mutant IDH1 20-mer peptide, with topical imiquimod. Method: immunoSEQ multiplex PCR; TCRdb's copy keeps in-frame clones and lacks some. The sample yields 45,000 to 70,000 clones, 75% to 85% seen once. The study's findings and limits: Apparently, pseudoprogression bore no relation to changes among the top peripheral T cell clonotypes.

The input for sequencing was PBMCs, taken from a glioma patient whose treatment included an IDH1 peptide vaccine. The sequence was collected from a man aged 25 to 40 with glioma.

The CDR3 nucleotides read TGCGCCAGCAGCAGGGGACAGGGGACCTACAATGAGCAGTTCTTC. Protein: CASSRGQGTYNEQFF. J is TRBJ2-1 and V is TRBV10-1; 10 nucleotides agree with TRBD1. The CDR3 has 15 residues. Germline loops: CDR1 WNHNN, CDR2 SYGVQD (reference sequence). Trimming removed 6 bases from V and 2 bases from J; junction bases left unmatched: 4.